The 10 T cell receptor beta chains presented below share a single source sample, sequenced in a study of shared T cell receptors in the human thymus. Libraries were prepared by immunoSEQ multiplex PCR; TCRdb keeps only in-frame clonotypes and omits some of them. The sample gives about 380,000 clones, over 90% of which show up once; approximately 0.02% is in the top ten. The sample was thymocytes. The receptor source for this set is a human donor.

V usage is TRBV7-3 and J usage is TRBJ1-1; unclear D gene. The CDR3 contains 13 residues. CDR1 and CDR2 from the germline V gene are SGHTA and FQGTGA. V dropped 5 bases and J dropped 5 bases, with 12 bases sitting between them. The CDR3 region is CASSVMEGTEAFF. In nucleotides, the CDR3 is TGTGCCAGCAGCGTCATGGAGGGTACTGAAGCTTTCTTT.

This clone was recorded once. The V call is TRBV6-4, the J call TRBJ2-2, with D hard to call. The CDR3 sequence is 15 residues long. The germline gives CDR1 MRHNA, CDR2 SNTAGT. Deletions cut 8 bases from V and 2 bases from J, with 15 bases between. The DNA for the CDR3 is TGTGCCAGCGCGATGAGCCCCCTCAACACCGGGGAGCTGTTTTTT. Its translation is CASAMSPLNTGELFF.

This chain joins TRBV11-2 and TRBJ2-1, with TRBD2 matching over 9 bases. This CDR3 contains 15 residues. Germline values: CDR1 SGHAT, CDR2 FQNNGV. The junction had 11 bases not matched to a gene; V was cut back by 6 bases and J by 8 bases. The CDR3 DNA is TGTGCCAGCAGTCAAATAGCGGGAGACGGGCATGAGCAGTTCTTC. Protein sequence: CASSQIAGDGHEQFF.

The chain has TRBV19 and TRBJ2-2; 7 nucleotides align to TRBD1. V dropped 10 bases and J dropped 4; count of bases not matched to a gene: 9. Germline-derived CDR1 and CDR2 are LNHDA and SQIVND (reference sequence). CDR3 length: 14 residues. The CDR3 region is CATRATGFTGELFF. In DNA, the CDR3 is TGTGCCACCCGCGCGACAGGGTTCACCGGGGAGCTGTTTTTT.

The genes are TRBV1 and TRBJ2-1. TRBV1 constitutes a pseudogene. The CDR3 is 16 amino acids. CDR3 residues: CTSSQDGVASYNEQFF. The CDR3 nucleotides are TGCACCAGCAGCCAAGATGGGGTTGCGTCCTACAATGAGCAGTTCTTC.

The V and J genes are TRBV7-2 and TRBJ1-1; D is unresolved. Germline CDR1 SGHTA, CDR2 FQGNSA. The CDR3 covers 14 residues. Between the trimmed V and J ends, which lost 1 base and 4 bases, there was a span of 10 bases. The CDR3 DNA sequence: TGTGCCAGCAGCTTAGTGATCGGTGGCACTGAAGCTTTCTTT. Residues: CASSLVIGGTEAFF.

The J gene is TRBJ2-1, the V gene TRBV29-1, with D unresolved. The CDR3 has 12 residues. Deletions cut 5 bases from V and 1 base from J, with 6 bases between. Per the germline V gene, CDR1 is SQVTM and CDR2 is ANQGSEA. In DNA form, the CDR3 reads TGCAGCGTTCGGCGTTCCTACAATGAGCAGTTCTTC. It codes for CSVRRSYNEQFF.

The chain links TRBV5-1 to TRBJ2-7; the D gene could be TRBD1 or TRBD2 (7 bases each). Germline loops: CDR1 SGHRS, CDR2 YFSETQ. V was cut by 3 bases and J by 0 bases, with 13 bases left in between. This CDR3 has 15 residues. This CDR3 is CASSSRGGISYEQYF. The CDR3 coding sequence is TGCGCCAGCAGCTCCAGGGGGGGGATCTCCTACGAGCAGTACTTC.

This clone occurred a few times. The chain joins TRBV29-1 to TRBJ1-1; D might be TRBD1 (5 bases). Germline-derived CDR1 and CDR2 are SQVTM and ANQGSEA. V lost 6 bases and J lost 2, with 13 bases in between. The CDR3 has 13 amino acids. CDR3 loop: CSVHRDPNTEAFF. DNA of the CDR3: TGCAGCGTCCACCGGGACCCTAACACTGAAGCTTTCTTT.

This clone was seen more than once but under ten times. CDR3 amino acids: CASSEGQWDEKLFF. CDR3 sequence (DNA): TGTGCCAGCAGTGAAGGACAGTGGGATGAAAAACTGTTTTTT. This rearrangement joins TRBV6-1 to TRBJ1-4; the D gene is possibly TRBD1 (5 bases). This CDR3 comprises 14 residues. The germline V and J ends were trimmed by 1 base and 6 bases, with 9 bases remaining between them. Germline values: CDR1 MNHNS, CDR2 SASEGT.